The next 2 T cell receptor beta chains were all read from a single sample in a study of blood T cells in healthy people across ages. Through a sample-barcoded 5' primer and a J-beta primer mix, a second PCR was run for roughly 7 to 12 cycles. TCRdb redid the calling of the 5' RACE reads with MiXCR, one entry per CDR3 protein. Of 750,000 to 1,000,000 distinct CDR3 sequences in the sample, roughly 29% are singletons; the top ten hold 10%. The sample also formed part of further work on T cells of mothers and their children.

The sequencing input was blood. These receptor sequences come from a woman aged 40 to 55 in good health.

There are a few counts of this clonotype. The V gene is TRBV28, the J gene TRBJ1-2, with unresolved D. Trimming pared 2 bases from V and 1 base from J, leaving 8 bases between. This CDR3 comprises 14 residues. CDR1 is MDHEN and CDR2 is SYDVKM in the germline V gene. The CDR3 nucleotides read TGTGCCAGCAGTTTACCGTCCAGTAACTATGGCTACACCTTC. This encodes CASSLPSSNYGYTF.

J is TRBJ2-3 and V is TRBV29-1; no clear D. Germline V gene sequence: CDR1 SQVTM, CDR2 ANQGSEA. The CDR3 length is 13 residues. The V end lost 4 bases, the J end lost 2 bases, and 10 bases lay between the germline ends. In DNA, the CDR3 is TGCAGCGTTGGTGGCCGATCCACAGATACGCAGTATTTT. Translating gives CSVGGRSTDTQYF.